The clone carrying this TCR beta chain was found many times. Antigen specificity is unknown. Time point here: patch test 1, 2 weeks after DPC sensitization. Described treatment: therapeutic diphenylcyclopropenone sensitization with weekly scalp DPC. Total RNA came from unfractionated whole blood. TCRdb processed the RACE reads anew with MiXCR; each CDR3 protein has one entry. The table records tens of thousands of distinct CDR3 sequences, roughly 9.5% of them present only once. This entry belongs to a study of human T cells and chemical hapten exposure. Study at large: A patient group, mainly female, showed alopecia areata, totalis or universalis. Study-level findings and limits: Alopecia in the donors means their immune response may deviate from healthy people's.

There are 14 residues in the CDR3. The germline CDR1 and CDR2 sequences are SQVTM and ANQGSEA. Trimming took 4 bases from V and 1 from J, leaving 10 bases between them. The rearrangement links TRBV29-1 to TRBJ2-2; no firm D call. Sequences were derived from whole blood, sampled in connection with sensitization to the hapten diphenylcyclopropenone (DPC). The TCR was taken from a woman aged 45-59 years with alopecia areata. Some clones in this sample may be carry-over from other donors' samples. CDR3 nucleotides: TGCAGCGTTGCTGGCCCCCTGAACACCGGGGAGCTGTTTTTT. Protein product: CSVAGPLNTGELFF.